Listed below are T cell receptor beta chains from one sample, sequenced in a study of blood T cell repertoires in COVID-19. Method: immunoSEQ multiplex PCR; TCRdb's copy keeps in-frame clones and lacks some. The sample consists of just over 150,000 clones, 80% to 90% of them appearing once. Sequenced material: peripheral blood. The receptors here all came from a woman aged 40 to 50 with acute or convalescent COVID-19. CDR3s include the opening cysteine and the closing phenylalanine or tryptophan. Each record gives: V gene, clone size, J gene, D gene, CDR3 DNA, CDR3 protein. A D gene is named only where the DNA matches it firmly. The size entry is marked missing in some rows and otherwise reads once, few, many or a size class.

V: TRBV5-8; size: NA; J: TRBJ1-1; D: NA; DNA: TGTGCCAGCAGCCGAGCCTTCTTAGAACAAGGGGGAGCTTTCTTT; CDR3: CASSRAFLEQGGAFF
V: TRBV5-1; size: NA; J: TRBJ2-1; D: NA; DNA: TGCGCCAGCAGCTCAATTGTGACTAGTCGGACTGAGCAGTTCTTC; CDR3: CASSSIVTSRTEQFF
V: TRBV7-9; size: NA; J: TRBJ2-5; D: TRBD2; DNA: TGTGCCAGCAGCAAGCGGGAGGCTCCAGAGACCCAGTACTTC; CDR3: CASSKREAPETQYF
V: TRBV18; size: NA; J: TRBJ2-2; D: NA; DNA: TGTGCCAGCTCACTTCGAGCTAGCACCGGGGAGCTGTTTTTT; CDR3: CASSLRASTGELFF
V: TRBV28; size: NA; J: TRBJ2-1; D: TRBD2; DNA: TGTGCCAGCAGTTTAAGACTAGCGGGGAGAAATGAGCAGTTCTTC; CDR3: CASSLRLAGRNEQFF
V: TRBV6-1; size: NA; J: TRBJ2-3; D: TRBD2; DNA: TGTGCCAGCAGTGGCCCCACTAGCGGGGGAGGAGATACGCAGTATTTT; CDR3: CASSGPTSGGGDTQYF
V: TRBV5-1; size: NA; J: TRBJ2-1; D: NA; DNA: TGCGCCAGCAGCTTGCGGCTAGACGACAATGAGCAGTTCTTC; CDR3: CASSLRLDDNEQFF
V: TRBV6-5; size: once; J: TRBJ2-7; D: TRBD1; DNA: TGTGCCAGCAGGCACGACAGGGGAATTGTCTACGAGCAGTACTTC; CDR3: CASRHDRGIVYEQYF
V: TRBV5-5; size: NA; J: TRBJ2-7; D: TRBD2; DNA: TGTGCCAGCAGCATTAGCGGGGATCCTTCCTACGAGCAGTACTTC; CDR3: CASSISGDPSYEQYF
V: TRBV7-8; size: once; J: TRBJ1-2; D: TRBD1; DNA: TGTGCCAGCAGCTACTACAGGGGTGGCTACACCTTC; CDR3: CASSYYRGGYTF
V: TRBV27; size: NA; J: TRBJ1-6; D: TRBD1; DNA: TGTGCCAGCACCCTAGGGACAGTTTATAATTCACCCCTCCACTTT; CDR3: CASTLGTVYNSPLHF
V: TRBV9; size: NA; J: TRBJ1-1; D: NA; DNA: TGTGCCAGCAGCGTAGACAGTGCGAACACTGAAGCTTTCTTT; CDR3: CASSVDSANTEAFF
V: TRBV13; size: NA; J: TRBJ1-6; D: NA; DNA: TGTGCCAGCAGCTTATCAGGGCGGAATTCACCCCTCCACTTT; CDR3: CASSLSGRNSPLHF
V: TRBV19; size: NA; J: TRBJ2-7; D: TRBD2; DNA: TGTGCCAGTGCAGAGACTAGCTTCTACGAGCAGTACTTC; CDR3: CASAETSFYEQYF
V: TRBV28; size: NA; J: TRBJ2-3; D: TRBD1; DNA: TGTGCCAGCAGTTCTGGGACAGTTAGCACAGATACGCAGTATTTT; CDR3: CASSSGTVSTDTQYF
V: TRBV6-6; size: NA; J: TRBJ1-6; D: NA; DNA: TGTGCCAGCAGCTTAGAGGGCCGGACACCCCTCCACTTT; CDR3: CASSLEGRTPLHF
V: TRBV7-6; size: NA; J: TRBJ2-1; D: TRBD2; DNA: TGTGCCAGCAGCACGACTAGCGGGGGCTACAATGAGCAGTTCTTC; CDR3: CASSTTSGGYNEQFF
V: TRBV2; size: NA; J: TRBJ1-1; D: TRBD1; DNA: TGTGCCAGCAGTGAATTTGGACAGGGGAACACTGAAGCTTTCTTT; CDR3: CASSEFGQGNTEAFF
V: TRBV5-1; size: NA; J: TRBJ2-3; D: TRBD1; DNA: TGCGCCAGCAGCTCATTGGGGACAGGGGCCCGGGGGTATTTT; CDR3: CASSSLGTGARGYF
V: TRBV7-3; size: NA; J: TRBJ1-2; D: NA; DNA: TGTGCCAGCAGCCACGGGACTGTAAGCGGCTACACCTTC; CDR3: CASSHGTVSGYTF
V: TRBV5-1; size: NA; J: TRBJ2-7; D: TRBD1; DNA: TGCGCCAGCAGCAAAACAGGGGGCAGGGAGCAGTACTTC; CDR3: CASSKTGGREQYF
V: TRBV9; size: NA; J: TRBJ1-2; D: NA; DNA: TGTGCCAGCAGCGTAGCAGAAAACTATGGCTACACCTTC; CDR3: CASSVAENYGYTF
V: TRBV27; size: NA; J: TRBJ1-4; D: TRBD1; DNA: TGTGCCAGCAGTTTCATGGGGGACAGGGGTTGGCCTAATGAAAAACTGTTTTTT; CDR3: CASSFMGDRGWPNEKLFF
V: TRBV3-1/TRBV3-2; size: NA; J: TRBJ1-2; D: NA; DNA: TGTGCCAGCAGCCAAGAGTTAGCAGCGGGGTCGGTCTATGGCTACACCTTC; CDR3: CASSQELAAGSVYGYTF
V: TRBV7-9; size: NA; J: TRBJ2-1; D: TRBD1; DNA: TGTGCCAGCAGCCCGACCACGGGACAGGGTCACAATGAGCAGTTCTTC; CDR3: CASSPTTGQGHNEQFF
V: TRBV6-5; size: NA; J: TRBJ2-7; D: NA; DNA: TGTGCCAGCAGTACGACAGGCAGCTCCTACGAGCAGTACTTC; CDR3: CASSTTGSSYEQYF
V: TRBV18; size: NA; J: TRBJ1-3; D: NA; DNA: TGTGCCAGCTCACCACCGGCGGCGGTACTTGGAAACACCATATATTTT; CDR3: CASSPPAAVLGNTIYF
V: TRBV11-1; size: NA; J: TRBJ2-2; D: TRBD1; DNA: TGTGCCAGCAGCTCTAGTAGGGGGCAAAGCGGGGAGCTGTTTTTT; CDR3: CASSSSRGQSGELFF
V: TRBV12-5; size: NA; J: TRBJ1-2; D: TRBD1; DNA: TGTGCTAGTGGTTTGGGCAGGGGGCCTGATGGCTACACCTTC; CDR3: CASGLGRGPDGYTF
V: TRBV15; size: NA; J: TRBJ1-1; D: NA; DNA: TGTGCCACCAGCAGAATTAGTACAGACATGAACACTGAAGCTTTCTTT; CDR3: CATSRISTDMNTEAFF
V: TRBV27; size: NA; J: TRBJ2-4; D: TRBD2; DNA: TGTGCCAGCAGTGCTAGGACTAGAGTCCAAAACATTCAGTACTTC; CDR3: CASSARTRVQNIQYF
V: TRBV10-3; size: NA; J: TRBJ1-3; D: TRBD1; DNA: TGTGCCATCAGTCCAGGGGGAACATCACCAAACACCATATATTTT; CDR3: CAISPGGTSPNTIYF
V: TRBV27; size: NA; J: TRBJ2-6; D: NA; DNA: TGTGCCAGCAAAGACATATACTCTGGGGCCAACGTCCTGACTTTC; CDR3: CASKDIYSGANVLTF